The 30 T cell receptor beta chains below come from one sample, sequenced in a study of blood T cell repertoires in COVID-19. Repertoires were generated with immunoSEQ multiplex PCR, while TCRdb's copy carries only in-frame clones and drops some. This sample yields about 130,000 clones, of which approximately 80% are seen a single time; approximately 16% belongs to the top ten. The sequenced sample consisted of peripheral blood. The source is a woman aged 50 to 65 with acute or convalescent COVID-19.

The CDR3 nucleotides read TGTGCCAGTAGTATAGATGGGGGCGGGAACACTGAAGCTTTCTTT. It encodes CASSIDGGGNTEAFF. The chain links TRBV19 to TRBJ1-1, with D perhaps TRBD1 (6 bases). The germline V gene encodes CDR1 LNHDA and CDR2 SQIVND (reference sequence). The CDR3 spans 15 residues. V was shortened by 0 bases and J by 1 base, with 9 bases between the two germline ends.

This clone appeared a few times. This chain uses TRBV27 with TRBJ1-5; 7 positions match TRBD1. The germline V gene has CDR1 MNHEY and CDR2 SMNVEV (reference sequence). V lost 6 bases and J lost 1; bases outside the gene matches: 15. This CDR3 is 18 amino acids long. The CDR3 nucleotides are TGTGCCAGCAGCTTAAGAGCGACAGGGTGGGAGAGCAATCAGCCCCAGCATTTT. As protein: CASSLRATGWESNQPQHF.

This sequence joins TRBV27 and TRBJ1-6; weak D call: TRBD1 (6 bases). CDR1 and CDR2 from the germline V gene are MNHEY and SMNVEV (reference sequence). This CDR3 region has 15 residues. Trimming shortened V by 2 bases and J by 6 bases, and 11 bases separated the two germline ends. In DNA form, the CDR3 reads TGTGCCAGCAGTTTACAGGGGTTGGGTAATTCACCCCTCCACTTT. It codes for CASSLQGLGNSPLHF.

This chain joins TRBV29-1 and TRBJ2-7; tentatively, D is TRBD1 (5 bases). Per the germline V gene, CDR1 is SQVTM and CDR2 is ANQGSEA. Trimming pared 4 bases from V and 7 bases from J, leaving 11 bases between. There are 11 residues in the CDR3. DNA of the CDR3: TGCAGCGTTGGACAGCCTCGGGAGCAGTACTTC. Translating it yields CSVGQPREQYF.

The V and J genes are TRBV16 and TRBJ1-2; 7 nucleotides agree with TRBD1. There are 18 residues in the CDR3. V lost 0 bases to trimming and J lost 2 bases; unmatched junction nucleotides: 12. The germline V gene has CDR1 KGHSY and CDR2 FQNENV. The CDR3 loop is CASSQSLNRDSQNYGYTF. CDR3 bases: TGTGCCAGCAGCCAATCGCTTAATCGGGACAGTCAAAACTATGGCTACACCTTC.

V gene TRBV11-2 combines with J gene TRBJ1-6; D unclear. V was pared by 5 bases and J by 6 bases, with 11 bases between. The CDR3 has 14 amino acids. Germline V gene lookup returns CDR1 SGHAT and CDR2 FQNNGV. The CDR3 reads CASSPQEGNSPLHF. The CDR3 DNA follows: TGTGCCAGCAGCCCCCAGGAGGGTAATTCACCCCTCCACTTT.

The chain recombines TRBV15 with TRBJ1-6; D gene ambiguous. Deletions cut 0 bases from V and 1 base from J, with 7 bases between. From germline, CDR1 is LNHNV and CDR2 YYDKDF (reference sequence). The CDR3 has 16 amino acids. CDR3 bases: TGTGCCACCAGCAGAGAACTTCGATCCTATAATTCACCCCTCCACTTT. Protein sequence: CATSRELRSYNSPLHF.

The genes are TRBV11-2 and TRBJ2-2; 8 bases agree with TRBD1. Germline-derived CDR1 and CDR2 are SGHAT and FQNNGV. With 0 bases clipped from V and 6 bases from J, the junction kept 6 bases outside the gene matches. This CDR3 region has 16 residues. This chain's CDR3 is CASSLDPGGAAGELFF. As DNA, the CDR3 is TGTGCCAGCAGCTTAGATCCAGGGGGCGCCGCCGGGGAGCTGTTTTTT.

The rearrangement links TRBV27 to TRBJ2-7; tentatively, D is TRBD2 (5 bases). The germline V gene encodes CDR1 MNHEY and CDR2 SMNVEV (reference sequence). The CDR3 covers 18 residues. V lost 4 bases to trimming and J lost 4 bases, with 26 bases between them. This chain's CDR3 is CASSSRLHHDGGRYEQYF. In DNA form, the CDR3 reads TGTGCCAGCAGTTCTCGACTGCACCACGACGGAGGAAGGTACGAGCAGTACTTC.

This clone was seen only once. The V call is TRBV19, the J call TRBJ1-6, with D unresolved. Trimming stripped 5 bases from V and 10 bases from J, with 9 bases between. The length of the CDR3 is 12 residues. Germline lookup yields CDR1 LNHDA and CDR2 SQIVND (reference sequence). Here the CDR3 DNA reads TGTGCCAGTAGTGTCCGGGGATCACCCCTCCACTTT. Its protein product is CASSVRGSPLHF.

The chain employs TRBV6-5 and TRBJ1-1, with 10 bases lining up with TRBD1. There are 16 residues in the CDR3. V lost 1 base, J lost 1 base, and 3 bases stayed unmatched. CDR1 and CDR2 (germline): MNHEY, SVGAGI. This CDR3 reads CASSYYGQGGNTEAFF. Here the CDR3 DNA reads TGTGCCAGCAGTTACTACGGACAGGGGGGGAACACTGAAGCTTTCTTT.

The chain couples TRBV7-2 to TRBJ2-7, with TRBD2 matching 7 bases. The CDR3 consists of 14 residues. Trimming at V came to 5 bases and at J to 3 bases, leaving 7 bases not matched to a gene. Germline V CDR1 and CDR2: SGHTA, FQGNSA. CDR3 amino acids: CASSTAGGNYEQYF. CDR3 bases: TGTGCCAGCAGCACAGCCGGGGGGAACTACGAGCAGTACTTC.

This chain links TRBV20-1 with TRBJ1-5; D is undetermined. V lost 3 bases and J lost 3, with 12 bases in between. The CDR3 sequence is 14 residues long. Germline CDR1 DFQATT, CDR2 SNEGSKA (reference sequence). The CDR3 coding sequence is TGCAGTGCTAGTCGGCGCAGCGACAATCAGCCCCAGCATTTT. Amino acids: CSASRRSDNQPQHF.

The rearrangement joins TRBV18 to TRBJ1-6; D remains ambiguous. The CDR3 loop spans 14 amino acids. V was cut by 4 bases and J by 4 bases, with 8 bases left in between. Germline assignment: CDR1 KGHSH and CDR2 LQKENI. The CDR3 is CASSQQNYNSPLHF. In DNA form, the CDR3 reads TGTGCCAGCTCACAACAAAATTATAATTCACCCCTCCACTTT. The complete variable domain, with remaining parts taken from reference TRBV18 and TRBJ1-6, reads NAGVMQNPRHLVRRRGQEARLRCSPMKGHSHVYWYRQLPEEGLKFMVYLQKENIIDESGMPKERFSAEFPKEGPSILRIQQVVRGDSAAYFCASSQQNYNSPLHFGNGTRLTVT.

V is TRBV7-2 and J is TRBJ2-2, with 7 bases identical to TRBD2. Germline CDR1 and CDR2: SGHTA and FQGNSA. With V trimmed by 5 bases and J by 7 bases, 10 bases remained unmatched. This CDR3 has 15 amino acids. DNA of the CDR3: TGTGCCAGCAGCGGCAGCAGACTAGCCGGCGGGGAGCTGTTTTTT. The encoded protein is CASSGSRLAGGELFF. Filled out from reference TRBV7-2 and TRBJ2-2, the complete variable domain reads GAGVSQSPSNKVTEKGKDVELRCDPISGHTALYWYRQSLGQGLEFLIYFQGNSAPDKSGLPSDRFSAERTGGSVSTLTIQRTQQEDSAVYLCASSGSRLAGGELFFGEGSRLTVL.

The chain combines TRBV5-4 with TRBJ2-7, with 9 bases fitting TRBD2. The CDR3 is made up of 14 amino acids. V lost 2 bases and J lost 2; bases outside the gene matches: 2. CDR1 and CDR2 (germline): SGHNT, YYREEE (reference sequence). The CDR3 region has the DNA TGTGCCAGCAGCTTTGAGCGGGGGGCCTACGAGCAGTACTTC. This codes for CASSFERGAYEQYF.

V gene TRBV10-1 combines with J gene TRBJ1-1, with 7 bases fitting TRBD1. This CDR3 is built from 14 residues. In germline, CDR1 is WNHNN, CDR2 SYGVQD (reference sequence). The junction had 10 bases not matched to a gene; V was cut back by 7 bases and J by 5 bases. CDR3 DNA: TGCGCCAGCAACTCACAGGGGCTCGGGACTGAAGCTTTCTTT. Translating gives CASNSQGLGTEAFF.

The rearrangement joins TRBV27 to TRBJ2-7; 9 nucleotides agree with TRBD2. The length of the CDR3 is 16 residues. J was trimmed by 3 bases and V by 0 bases; bases with no gene match: 6. Germline CDR1 MNHEY, CDR2 SMNVEV (reference sequence). The CDR3 region is CASSLSGGGAVYEQYF. The CDR3 region has the DNA TGTGCCAGCAGTTTATCTGGCGGGGGGGCGGTCTACGAGCAGTACTTC.

This clone came up a few times. This chain connects TRBV7-9 to TRBJ2-3; 8 bases are shared with TRBD2. Germline values: CDR1 SEHNR, CDR2 FQNEAQ (reference sequence). V lost 0 bases to trimming and J lost 2 bases; unmatched junction nucleotides: 4. CDR3 length: 16 amino acids. CDR3 in amino acids: CASSLASGGNTDTQYF. The CDR3 DNA follows: TGTGCCAGCAGCTTAGCGAGCGGGGGTAACACAGATACGCAGTATTTT.

The V gene is TRBV15, the J gene TRBJ2-7, with TRBD1 identical over 9 bases. CDR3 length: 16 amino acids. Germline V lookup: CDR1 LNHNV, CDR2 YYDKDF (reference sequence). Losses at the gene ends were 0 bases for V and 4 bases for J; bases not matched to a gene: 7. The CDR3 nucleotides read TGTGCCACCAGCAGAGATCTCCCCGGACAGGGGTACGAGCAGTACTTC. It encodes CATSRDLPGQGYEQYF.

The chain is built from TRBV3-1 (or the pseudogene TRBV3-2) and TRBJ2-1; D possibly corresponds to TRBD2 (7 bases). The CDR3 length is 17 residues. The germline V gene encodes CDR1 LGHDT and CDR2 YNNKEL (reference sequence). Trimming shortened V by 5 bases and J by 6 bases, and 23 bases separated the two germline ends. The CDR3 nucleotides are TGTGCCAGCAGCTCCCAAGGGGGGGCCTATTGGATCAATGAGCAGTTCTTC. As protein: CASSSQGGAYWINEQFF.

J is TRBJ2-3 and V is TRBV29-1; 9 bases are a match to TRBD1. The CDR3 is made up of 13 amino acids. The trim removed 7 bases at V and 3 bases at J, leaving 5 bases unmatched. CDR1 SQVTM and CDR2 ANQGSEA come from the germline V gene. Written as DNA, the CDR3 is TGCAGCGCCGGGACAGGGTGGACAGATACGCAGTATTTT. It is translated as CSAGTGWTDTQYF.

The rearrangement joins TRBV4-1 to TRBJ1-2; D is perhaps TRBD1 (5 bases). Germline V CDR1 and CDR2: MGHRA, YSYEKL. V was cut by 1 base and J by 2 bases, with 11 bases left in between. This CDR3 comprises 15 residues. CDR3 region: CASSQGGGANYGYTF. CDR3 in DNA: TGCGCCAGCAGCCAAGGGGGGGGTGCCAACTATGGCTACACCTTC.

This sequence joins TRBV9 and TRBJ2-2; D is undetermined. CDR1 is SGDLS, CDR2 YYNGEE, per germline. The CDR3 is made up of 13 amino acids. With 1 base removed from V and 5 bases from J, the gap between germline ends came to 6 bases. CDR3 region: CASSVSQTGELFF. In nucleotides, the CDR3 is TGTGCCAGCAGCGTATCCCAAACCGGGGAGCTGTTTTTT.

V usage is TRBV5-3 and J usage is TRBJ1-5; D call uncertain. TRBV5-3 is an ORF; its function is uncertain. The CDR3 consists of 10 residues. Deletions cut 6 bases from V and 7 bases from J, with 5 bases between. CDR3 protein: CARTGQPQHF. CDR3 bases: TGTGCCAGAACTGGCCAGCCCCAGCATTTT.

This clone has only one observation. V and J are TRBV5-4 and TRBJ1-4, with TRBD1 as a possible D gene (6 bases). Germline CDR1 and CDR2: SGHNT and YYREEE (reference sequence). The CDR3 extends over 13 amino acids. V shed 0 bases and J shed 8 bases, with 8 bases lying between them. CDR3 nucleotide sequence: TGTGCCAGCAGCTTGGTGACAGGAGAAAAACTGTTTTTT. Translated, it gives CASSLVTGEKLFF.

The chain joins TRBV6-5 to TRBJ1-5; D perhaps matches TRBD1 (6 bases). CDR1 and CDR2 (germline): MNHEY, SVGAGI. The CDR3 sequence is 14 residues long. V lost 7 bases, J lost 4 bases, and 14 bases lay in between. CDR3 DNA sequence: TGTGCCAGCAACCAACAGGGACGGAATCAGCCCCAGCATTTT. This gives the protein CASNQQGRNQPQHF.

The CDR3 sequence: CASSIFGRGYGYTF. The CDR3, as DNA: TGTGCCAGTAGTATCTTCGGCAGGGGGTATGGCTACACCTTC. V gene TRBV19 combines with J gene TRBJ1-2, with 7 bases aligning to TRBD1. Trimming removed 3 bases from V and 5 bases from J; junction bases left unmatched: 6. Germline CDR1 and CDR2: LNHDA and SQIVND (reference sequence). The CDR3 consists of 14 residues.

This chain links TRBV5-4 with TRBJ2-1, with D uncertain. The germline CDR1 and CDR2 sequences are SGHNT and YYREEE (reference sequence). This CDR3 comprises 16 residues. The ends were cut back, 4 bases at V and 0 bases at J, with 14 bases in the middle. The CDR3 DNA follows: TGTGCCAGCAGCCTGTACTCCGGAGCCTCCTACAATGAGCAGTTCTTC. Translation: CASSLYSGASYNEQFF.

The chain links TRBV11-2 to TRBJ1-5, with D unresolved. V dropped 0 bases and J dropped 3 bases, with 3 bases sitting between them. CDR1 is SGHAT and CDR2 is FQNNGV in the germline V gene. CDR3 length: 13 amino acids. The CDR3 DNA follows: TGTGCCAGCAGCTTAGACAACAATCAGCCCCAGCATTTT. Protein: CASSLDNNQPQHF.